This T cell receptor beta chain was sequenced during a study of blood T cell repertoires in COVID-19. V was trimmed by 1 base and J by 0 bases, leaving 10 bases between them. Germline CDR1 SGHTA, CDR2 FQGNSA. This CDR3 has 15 residues. Here immunoSEQ multiplex PCR was the method, and the copy in TCRdb shows in-frame clones only, minus some. This sample has 75,000 to 95,000 clones, with 70% to 90% found just once. The V and J genes are TRBV7-2 and TRBJ2-7, with D maybe TRBD2 (5 bases). The source of this sequence is a woman aged 80 or over with acute or convalescent COVID-19. Sequencing was performed on peripheral blood. CDR3 sequence: CASSLGEISSYEQYF. DNA for the CDR3: TGTGCCAGCAGCTTAGGGGAGATTAGCTCCTACGAGCAGTACTTC.